These 17 T cell receptor beta chains share one sample of origin, sequenced in a study of T cells in Graves' hyperthyroidism and ophthalmopathy. TCR beta CDR3 region amplification was performed from RNA transcripts. The primer set for the first-round RT-PCR of the TCR CDR3 was HTBI. TCRdb processed the multiplex PCR reads anew with MiXCR; each CDR3 protein has one entry. The data show about 600,000 distinct CDR3 sequences, 16% seen once. The sample consisted of blood. These receptors all come from a woman in her thirties or forties with Graves' ophthalmopathy.

About this clonotype itself: This may arise from a read error, as a much more abundant clone is one base away. In DNA form, the CDR3 reads TGTGCCACCAGTGACAGCGGGAGTGGGCAAGAGACCCAGCACTTC. Translated, it gives CATSDSGSGQETQHF. J is TRBJ2-5 and V is TRBV24-1; 8 bases are shared with TRBD2. The CDR3 length is 15 residues. The germline CDR1 and CDR2 sequences are KGHDR and SFDVKD.

The chain employs TRBV5-1 and TRBJ1-1; 7 nucleotides match TRBD1. Germline trimming cut 0 bases from V and 4 bases from J; bases unmatched to any gene: 6. This CDR3 region has 15 residues. Germline assignment: CDR1 SGHRS and CDR2 YFSETQ. DNA for the CDR3: TGCGCCAGCAGCTTGGCCACAGGGGAGGTCACTGAAGCTTTCTTT. It encodes CASSLATGEVTEAFF.

In this sample, this clonotype turned up many times. The chain couples TRBV5-1 to TRBJ1-1, with a weak D call TRBD1 (6 bases). This CDR3 comprises 14 residues. V gave up 0 bases and J gave up 4 bases, with 10 bases separating them. Germline values: CDR1 SGHRS, CDR2 YFSETQ. The CDR3, as DNA: TGCGCCAGCAGCTTGGACCTGACAGGCACTGAAGCTTTCTTT. This translates into CASSLDLTGTEAFF.

The V gene is TRBV5-1, the J gene TRBJ1-6; tentative D call: TRBD1 (6 bases). The V end was cut by 3 bases, the J end by 7 bases, with 14 bases between. The CDR3 loop spans 15 amino acids. The germline CDR1 and CDR2 sequences are SGHRS and YFSETQ. In nucleotides, the CDR3 is TGCGCCAGCAGCTGGGGAGAGGGGGGGAATTCACCCCTCCACTTT. Its protein product is CASSWGEGGNSPLHF.

The rearrangement links TRBV27 to TRBJ2-1, with 8 nucleotides matching TRBD2. This CDR3 spans 16 amino acids. The V gene's germline CDR1 is MNHEY and CDR2 SMNVEV (reference sequence). Trimming at V came to 1 base and at J to 8 bases, leaving 10 bases not matched to a gene. The CDR3 loop is CASSLWSAGGLDEQFF. The CDR3 DNA sequence: TGTGCCAGCAGTTTATGGTCCGCGGGAGGCTTAGATGAGCAGTTCTTC.

This clonotype was observed a handful of times. The V call is TRBV29-1, the J call TRBJ2-1; D possibly corresponds to TRBD2 (6 bases). Germline values: CDR1 SQVTM, CDR2 ANQGSEA. The CDR3 has 12 amino acids. V was clipped by 7 bases and J by 3 bases, with 10 bases between them. For the CDR3, the DNA is TGCAGCGCCCGCGGGAACTACAATGAGCAGTTCTTC. Amino acid sequence: CSARGNYNEQFF.

At least ten counts were recorded for this clonotype. The V gene is TRBV7-3, the J gene TRBJ2-2; TRBD2 agrees at 7 bases. Germline V lookup: CDR1 SGHTA, CDR2 FQGTGA. The CDR3 extends over 16 amino acids. After removal of 5 bases from V and 0 bases from J, the junction contained 6 bases not matched to a gene. For the CDR3, the DNA is TGTGCCAGCAGCCGGCCGGCGGGAGCGAACACCGGGGAGCTGTTTTTT. As protein: CASSRPAGANTGELFF.

This clonotype was observed a few times. This chain links TRBV6-1 with TRBJ2-1; 8 bases align to TRBD1. The junction had 5 bases not matched to a gene; V was cut back by 3 bases and J by 1 base. There are 16 residues in the CDR3. In germline, CDR1 is MNHNS, CDR2 SASEGT. The CDR3 region has the DNA TGTGCCAGCAGTGACCACGGACAGGGATCCTACAATGAGCAGTTCTTC. This encodes CASSDHGQGSYNEQFF.

As concerns this clonotype: A junction boundary mismatches the germline segment, possibly from a read error. The chain combines TRBV7-7 with TRBJ2-2; D call uncertain. In germline, CDR1 is SSHAT, CDR2 FNYEAQ (reference sequence). This CDR3 has 14 amino acids. The CDR3 nucleotides are TGTGCTAGCAGGAATCGGGCCTCAAAGTGGGAGCTGTTTTTT. This translates into CASRNRASKWELFF.

J is TRBJ2-1 and V is TRBV29-1; D gene uncertain. Germline CDR1 SQVTM, CDR2 ANQGSEA. The V and J ends lost 0 bases and 4 bases respectively, with 10 bases between them. The CDR3 sequence is 14 residues long. The CDR3 sequence is CSVEDRGRYNEQFF. The CDR3 DNA is TGCAGCGTTGAAGATCGAGGAAGGTACAATGAGCAGTTCTTC.

This clonotype came up once. A much larger clone lies one base from this, so it may be a read error. The chain uses TRBV2 and TRBJ2-1; D is undetermined. Germline CDR1 is SNHLY and CDR2 is FYNNEI. The CDR3 length is 14 residues. Here the CDR3 reads CAGSERVGVNEQFF. CDR3 DNA sequence: TGTGCCGGCAGTGAAAGGGTGGGTGTCAATGAGCAGTTCTTC.

This clonotype appeared many times. As DNA, the CDR3 is TGCGCCAGCAGCCAAGGTCCAATAGCCTACGAGCAGTACTTC. This translates into CASSQGPIAYEQYF. The rearrangement links TRBV4-1 to TRBJ2-7; no definite D call. V lost 1 base, J lost 2 bases, and 9 bases lay in between. Germline assignment: CDR1 MGHRA and CDR2 YSYEKL. The CDR3 covers 14 residues.

The genes are TRBV11-2 and TRBJ2-1; D perhaps matches TRBD1 (5 bases). The ends were cut back, 2 bases at V and 2 bases at J, with 10 bases in the middle. Looked up from germline, CDR1 is SGHAT and CDR2 is FQNNGV. The CDR3 spans 15 residues. CDR3 residues: CASSLSGNPYNEQFF. The CDR3, as DNA: TGTGCCAGCAGCTTATCAGGGAATCCCTACAATGAGCAGTTCTTC.

This clonotype has ten or more counts. The J gene is TRBJ1-1, the V gene TRBV6-5; D call uncertain. This CDR3 comprises 15 residues. CDR1 and CDR2 from the germline V gene are MNHEY and SVGAGI. Trimming cost V 0 bases and J 3 bases, with 11 bases left between them. CDR3 in DNA: TGTGCCAGCAGTTACTCGAGGGTAGCCTACACTGAAGCTTTCTTT. Protein sequence: CASSYSRVAYTEAFF.

CDR3 sequence (DNA): TGTGCCAGCAGCTTAGGGACCGTGGGGTCCGGGGAGCTGTTTTTT. Translation gives CASSLGTVGSGELFF. The rearrangement uses TRBV5-4 and TRBJ2-2; D is tentatively TRBD1 or TRBD2 (5 bases each). Per germline, CDR1 SGHNT and CDR2 YYREEE (reference sequence). The CDR3 covers 15 residues. V was clipped by 2 bases and J by 6 bases, with 14 bases between them.

This clonotype was counted only a few times. The V gene is TRBV5-1, the J gene TRBJ2-1; D possibly corresponds to TRBD1 (6 bases). The CDR3 has 18 amino acids. With 3 bases removed from V and 2 bases from J, the gap between germline ends came to 21 bases. CDR1 and CDR2 (germline): SGHRS, YFSETQ. The CDR3 is CASSSRFVGRGTYNEQFF. The CDR3 coding sequence is TGCGCCAGCAGCTCCCGATTTGTTGGCAGGGGAACCTACAATGAGCAGTTCTTC.

The genes are TRBV12-3 or TRBV12-4 and TRBJ1-4; D not resolved. The CDR3 is 16 residues long. V lost 11 bases and J lost 1, with 20 bases in between. As DNA, the CDR3 is TGTGCCGGCTCCAAGGTGAATGCGGGAACTAATGAAAAACTGTTTTTT. Encoded protein: CAGSKVNAGTNEKLFF.